This T cell receptor (beta chain) was sequenced in a study of cytomegalovirus exposure and HLA in healthy donors. Study details: Prior work identified around 120 million unique TCR beta sequences in around 170 million T cells.

Regarding donors, all were healthy bone marrow donors. Findings and limits, study-wide: The later analysis indicated that the majority of CMV-associated TCR beta chains appeared HLA-restricted.

With regard to this clone: Its antigen is undetermined.

PCR involved 60 Vbeta and 13 Jbeta primers. Original handling: Unique TCR beta chains totaled around 86 million in a later count, with roughly 10 million of them shared. Sequencing was performed with immunoSEQ multiplex PCR; in TCRdb, only in-frame clones are kept and a portion is missing. The V and J calls and clone size are taken from that table; D and trimming were inferred from the DNA. Of some 98,000 clones in the sample, 80% to 85% were seen once. The receptor comes from a man aged 35-49 years in good health and CMV-seronegative. The sample was PBMCs.

In nucleotides, the CDR3 is TGTGCCAGCTCACCGAATGGGGAGCCTGGGGCCAACGTCCTGACTTTC. Protein: CASSPNGEPGANVLTF. The genes are TRBV18 and TRBJ2-6; a possible D gene is TRBD2 (5 bases). V lost 3 bases and J lost 2, with 11 bases in between. Germline-derived CDR1 and CDR2 are KGHSH and LQKENI. The CDR3 extends over 16 amino acids. The full variable domain, rest sourced from reference TRBV18 and TRBJ2-6, is NAGVMQNPRHLVRRRGQEARLRCSPMKGHSHVYWYRQLPEEGLKFMVYLQKENIIDESGMPKERFSAEFPKEGPSILRIQQVVRGDSAAYFCASSPNGEPGANVLTFGAGSRLTVL.